The 5 T cell receptor beta chains presented below share a single source sample, sequenced in a study of CD8 T cells in ankylosing spondylitis. TCRdb re-called the 5' RACE reads with MiXCR, one entry per CDR3 protein. The table records more than 110,000 distinct CDR3 sequences, approximately 9.2% of them present only once. The material sequenced was synovial fluid, either unsorted or a sorted T cell fraction (not recorded which). The receptors derive from a male donor with ankylosing spondylitis.

The rearrangement links TRBV20-1 to TRBJ1-4, with unresolved D. The CDR3 is made up of 15 amino acids. Deletions cut 6 bases from V and 0 bases from J, with 14 bases between. Germline CDR1 and CDR2: DFQATT and SNEGSKA (reference sequence). The CDR3 reads CSAPPSLATNEKLFF. The DNA for the CDR3 is TGCAGTGCCCCTCCCAGTCTGGCAACTAATGAAAAACTGTTTTTT.

This clonotype has ten or more counts. The chain employs TRBV6-1 and TRBJ2-1; the match to TRBD1 covers 7 bases. The CDR3 spans 15 residues. V lost 6 bases and J lost 0; bases outside the gene matches: 5. CDR1 and CDR2 (germline): MNHNS, SASEGT. The CDR3 protein is CASRRDRLSYNEQFF. The CDR3 nucleotides are TGTGCCAGCAGAAGGGACAGACTCTCCTACAATGAGCAGTTCTTC.

Ten or more counts support this clonotype. The rearrangement uses TRBV20-1 and TRBJ2-3; D not certain. Per the germline V gene, CDR1 is DFQATT and CDR2 is SNEGSKA (reference sequence). The CDR3 extends over 13 amino acids. V gave up 5 bases and J gave up 0 bases, with 9 bases separating them. In DNA, the CDR3 is TGCAGTGCTGCCCCTTTTAGCACAGATACGCAGTATTTT. This sequence encodes CSAAPFSTDTQYF.

There are a few counts of this clonotype. This rearrangement joins TRBV18 to TRBJ2-7, with D possibly matching TRBD1 (6 bases). Germline V lookup: CDR1 KGHSH, CDR2 LQKENI. This CDR3 is built from 13 residues. Trimming pared 3 bases from V and 1 base from J, leaving 7 bases between. The CDR3 sequence is CASSPGQSYEQYF. DNA for the CDR3: TGTGCCAGCTCACCCGGACAGTCCTACGAGCAGTACTTC. The whole variable domain, remainder taken from reference TRBV18 and TRBJ2-7, is NAGVMQNPRHLVRRRGQEARLRCSPMKGHSHVYWYRQLPEEGLKFMVYLQKENIIDESGMPKERFSAEFPKEGPSILRIQQVVRGDSAAYFCASSPGQSYEQYFGPGTRLTVT.

This clonotype has a count of ten or more. Relative to the germline gene, one junction end is altered; a read error may explain this. DNA for the CDR3: TGTGCTAGCAGCTCGAACTTGAACACTGAAGCTTTCTTT. This gives the protein CASSSNLNTEAFF. This sequence joins TRBV7-7 and TRBJ1-1; D unclear. The length of the CDR3 is 13 residues. The germline V gene encodes CDR1 SSHAT and CDR2 FNYEAQ (reference sequence).